The table lists the clone carrying this T cell receptor beta chain with many counts. As yet, its antigen is unknown. This record belongs to a study of molecular identifiers for immune sequencing clone quantification. The CDR3 contains 15 residues. The V end lost 0 bases, the J end lost 0 bases, and 11 bases lay between the germline ends. Germline V CDR1 and CDR2: DFQATT, SNEGSKA (reference sequence). Both previously described methods and listed TCR primers were employed to make bulk TCR libraries. TCRdb reanalysed the PCR reads using MiXCR and keeps one entry per CDR3 protein. The table has about 32,000 distinct CDR3 sequences, roughly 19% seen once; the top ten hold under 1.3%. Overall study results and limits: Whereas clones above 20 RNA copies held under 1% of naive-cell molecules, they held over 97% of effector molecules. Spiked Jurkat TCR RNA originating from one cell could reportedly be identified amid around 970,000 naive cells.

This chain connects TRBV20-1 to TRBJ2-5; D is uncertain. The specimen sequenced was naive CD8+ T cells from blood, with Jurkat cell RNA spiked in. Subset of the sample: FACS-sorted CD8+CD4-CCR7+CD45RA+ naive T cells. The clonotype originates from a human donor in good health. Some libraries in this study had Jurkat cell RNA spiked in. CDR3 in amino acids: CSARDLAYYQETQYF. The CDR3, as DNA: TGCAGTGCTAGAGATTTGGCTTACTACCAAGAGACCCAGTACTTC.